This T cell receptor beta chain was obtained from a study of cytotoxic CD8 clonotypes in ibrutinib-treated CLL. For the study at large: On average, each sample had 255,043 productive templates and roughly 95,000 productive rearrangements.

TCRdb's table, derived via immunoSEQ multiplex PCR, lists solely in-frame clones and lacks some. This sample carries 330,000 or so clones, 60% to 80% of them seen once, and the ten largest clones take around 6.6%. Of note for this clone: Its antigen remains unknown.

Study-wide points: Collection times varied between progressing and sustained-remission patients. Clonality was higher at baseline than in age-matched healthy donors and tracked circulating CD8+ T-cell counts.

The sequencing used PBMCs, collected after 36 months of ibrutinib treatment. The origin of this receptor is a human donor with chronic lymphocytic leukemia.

CDR3 DNA sequence: TGTGCCAGCAGCCACGGTGTCGGGGCAGGAAACACCATATATTTT. Protein product: CASSHGVGAGNTIYF. The J gene is TRBJ1-3, the V gene TRBV4-2; maybe TRBD1 (5 bases). The CDR3 runs to 15 residues. V lost 3 bases to trimming and J lost 4 bases, with 13 bases between them. Germline values: CDR1 LGHNA, CDR2 YNFKEQ.